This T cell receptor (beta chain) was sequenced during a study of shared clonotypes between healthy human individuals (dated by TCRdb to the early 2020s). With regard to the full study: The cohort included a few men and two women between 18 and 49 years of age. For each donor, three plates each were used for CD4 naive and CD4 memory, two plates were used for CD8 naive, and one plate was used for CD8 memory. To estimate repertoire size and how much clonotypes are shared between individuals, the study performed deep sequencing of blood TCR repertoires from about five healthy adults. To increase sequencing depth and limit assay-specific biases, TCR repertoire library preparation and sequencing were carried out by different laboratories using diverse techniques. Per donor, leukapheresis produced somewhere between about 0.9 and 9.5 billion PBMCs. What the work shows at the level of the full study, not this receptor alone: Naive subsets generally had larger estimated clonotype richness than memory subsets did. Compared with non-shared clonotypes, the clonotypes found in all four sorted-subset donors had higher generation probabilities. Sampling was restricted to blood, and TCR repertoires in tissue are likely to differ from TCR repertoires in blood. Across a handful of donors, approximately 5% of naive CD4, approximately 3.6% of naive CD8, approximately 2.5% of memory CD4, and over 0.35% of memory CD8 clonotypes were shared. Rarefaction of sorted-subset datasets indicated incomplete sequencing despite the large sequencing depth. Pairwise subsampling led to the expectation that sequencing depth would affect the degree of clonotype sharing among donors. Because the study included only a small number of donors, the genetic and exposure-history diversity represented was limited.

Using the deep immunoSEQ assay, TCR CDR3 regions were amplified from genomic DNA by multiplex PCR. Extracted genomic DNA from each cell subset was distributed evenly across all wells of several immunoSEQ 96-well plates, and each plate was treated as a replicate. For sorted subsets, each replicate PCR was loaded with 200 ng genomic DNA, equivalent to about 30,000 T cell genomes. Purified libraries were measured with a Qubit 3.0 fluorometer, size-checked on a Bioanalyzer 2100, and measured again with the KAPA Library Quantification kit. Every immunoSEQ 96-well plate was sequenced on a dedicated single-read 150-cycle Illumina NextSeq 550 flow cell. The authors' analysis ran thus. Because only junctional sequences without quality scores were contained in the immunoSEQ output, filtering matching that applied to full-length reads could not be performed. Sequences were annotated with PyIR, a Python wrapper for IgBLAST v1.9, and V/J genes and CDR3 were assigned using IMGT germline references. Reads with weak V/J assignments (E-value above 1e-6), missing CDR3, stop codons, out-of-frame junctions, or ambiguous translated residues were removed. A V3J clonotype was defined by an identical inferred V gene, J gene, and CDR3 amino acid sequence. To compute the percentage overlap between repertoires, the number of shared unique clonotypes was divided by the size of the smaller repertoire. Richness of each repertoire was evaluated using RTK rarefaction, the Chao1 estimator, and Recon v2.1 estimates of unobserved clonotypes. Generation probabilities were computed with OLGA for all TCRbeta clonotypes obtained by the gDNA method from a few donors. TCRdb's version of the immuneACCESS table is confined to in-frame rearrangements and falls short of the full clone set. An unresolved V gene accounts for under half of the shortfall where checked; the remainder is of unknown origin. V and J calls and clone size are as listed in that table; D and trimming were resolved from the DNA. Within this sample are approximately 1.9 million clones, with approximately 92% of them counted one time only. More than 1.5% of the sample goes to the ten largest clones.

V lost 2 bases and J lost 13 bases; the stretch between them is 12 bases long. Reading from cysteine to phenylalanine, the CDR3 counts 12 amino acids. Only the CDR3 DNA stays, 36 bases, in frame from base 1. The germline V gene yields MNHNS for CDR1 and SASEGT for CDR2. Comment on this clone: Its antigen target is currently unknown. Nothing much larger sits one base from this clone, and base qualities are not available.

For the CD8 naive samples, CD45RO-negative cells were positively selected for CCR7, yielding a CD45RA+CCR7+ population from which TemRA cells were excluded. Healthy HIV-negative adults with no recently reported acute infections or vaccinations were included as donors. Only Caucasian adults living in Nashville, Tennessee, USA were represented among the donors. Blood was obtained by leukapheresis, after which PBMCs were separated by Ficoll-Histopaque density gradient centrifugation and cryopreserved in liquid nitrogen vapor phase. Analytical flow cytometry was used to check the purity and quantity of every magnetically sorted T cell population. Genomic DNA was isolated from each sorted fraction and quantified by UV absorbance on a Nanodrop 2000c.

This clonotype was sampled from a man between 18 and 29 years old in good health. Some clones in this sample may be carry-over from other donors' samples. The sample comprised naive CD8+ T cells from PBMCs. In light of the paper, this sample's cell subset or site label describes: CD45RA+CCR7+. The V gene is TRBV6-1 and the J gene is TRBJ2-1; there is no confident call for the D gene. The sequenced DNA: TGTGCCAGCAGTGAAAAGACACCTGAACAGTTCTTC. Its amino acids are CASSEKTPEQFF.